These T cell receptor beta chains were read from a single sample in a study of control samples from healthy donors and cancer patients. The protocol was immunoSEQ multiplex PCR, while the TCRdb copy is restricted to in-frame clones and leaves out a portion. The data hold 55,000 to 85,000 clones, with around 87% observed a single time. Sequenced: PBMCs. The origin of the receptors is a woman between 45 and 65 years old with head and neck cancer. The CDR3 runs from the conserved cysteine through the conserved F or W. D genes are given only for firm matches. Not every row has a clone size; where given, it reads once, few, many or a size class.

j_call v_call d_call clone_size cdr3_aa cdr3_nt
TRBJ2-3 TRBV5-1 TRBD1 - CASSPTDRSTDTQYF TGCGCCAGCAGCCCTACGGACAGGAGCACAGATACGCAGTATTTT
TRBJ1-6 TRBV28 TRBD1 - CASSLGSGGDSPLHF TGTGCCAGCAGTTTGGGTTCAGGGGGCGATTCACCCCTCCACTTT
TRBJ2-1 TRBV30 TRBD2 - CAWRPSGRGNEQFF TGTGCCTGGAGGCCTAGCGGGAGGGGTAATGAGCAGTTCTTC
TRBJ1-6 TRBV30 TRBD1 - CAWSPGQGRSPLHF TGTGCCTGGAGCCCCGGACAGGGAAGATCACCCCTCCACTTT
TRBJ2-1 TRBV6-6 - - CASSYSESYNEQFF TGTGCCAGCAGTTACTCGGAAAGCTACAATGAGCAGTTCTTC
TRBJ2-3 TRBV7-3 - - CASSATAGEAGTQYF TGTGCCAGCAGCGCCACCGCCGGGGAAGCCGGCACGCAGTATTTT
TRBJ1-3 TRBV28 - - CASSLRVSGNTIYF TGTGCCAGCAGTTTGAGGGTGTCTGGAAACACCATATATTTT
TRBJ1-1 TRBV11-2 - - CASSPGTLRRDTEAFF TGTGCCAGCAGCCCCGGCACTCTCCGCCGTGACACTGAAGCTTTCTTT
TRBJ1-5 TRBV5-1 TRBD1 - CASSLEGAGRQPQHF TGCGCCAGCAGCTTGGAGGGGGCAGGGCGGCAGCCCCAGCATTTT
TRBJ1-4 TRBV2 - - CASTFDPKGEKLFF TGTGCCAGCACTTTTGACCCTAAGGGCGAAAAACTGTTTTTT
TRBJ1-4 TRBV18 TRBD1 - CASGDSANEKLFF TGTGCCAGCGGGGACAGCGCCAATGAAAAACTGTTTTTT
TRBJ1-2 TRBV6-5 TRBD1 - CASRFRDRSLYTF TGTGCCAGCAGGTTCCGGGACAGGTCTCTCTACACCTTC
TRBJ2-1 TRBV27 TRBD2 few CASSRTSGGVSSYNEQFF TGTGCCAGCAGTCGGACTAGCGGGGGGGTTAGCTCCTACAATGAGCAGTTCTTC
TRBJ1-1 TRBV5-1 - - CASSLSGKGDYTEAFF TGCGCCAGCAGCTTGTCAGGGAAGGGGGATTACACTGAAGCTTTCTTT
TRBJ2-5 TRBV1 - - CTSSHNAWPGGPPQYF TGCACCAGCAGCCATAACGCTTGGCCGGGGGGCCCCCCCCAGTACTTC
TRBJ1-1 TRBV5-4 - - CASSPPAGQQNTEAFF TGTGCCAGCAGTCCCCCCGCGGGACAACAGAACACTGAAGCTTTCTTT
TRBJ1-2 TRBV4-1 - - CASSQEGQQPPGTF TGCGCCAGCAGCCAAGAAGGTCAACAGCCGCCCGGCACCTTC
TRBJ1-5 TRBV19 - few CASSIDPAVYQPQHF TGTGCCAGTAGTATAGATCCCGCGGTTTATCAGCCCCAGCATTTT
TRBJ2-2 TRBV9 - once CASSVQGPGELFF TGTGCCAGCAGCGTACAGGGTCCCGGGGAGCTGTTTTTT
TRBJ2-2 TRBV11-2 - - CGVTTNTGELFF TGTGGCGTCACGACGAACACCGGGGAGCTGTTTTTT
TRBJ1-1 TRBV7-9 - - CASSFVENTEAFF TGTGCCAGCAGCTTTGTGGAGAACACTGAAGCTTTCTTT
TRBJ1-2 TRBV27 - few CASSPRTANYGYTF TGTGCCAGCAGCCCTCGGACGGCCAACTATGGCTACACCTTC
TRBJ2-5 TRBV4-1 - - CPSSPPGGETQYF TGCCCCAGCAGCCCGCCCGGGGGAGAGACCCAGTACTTC
TRBJ1-5 TRBV28 - - CASSLENQPQHF TGTGCCAGCAGTTTAGAGAATCAGCCCCAGCATTTT
TRBJ2-7 TRBV27 TRBD1 - CASSDRGIHEQYF TGTGCCAGCAGCGACAGGGGGATCCACGAGCAGTACTTC
TRBJ1-1 TRBV7-9 - - CASSLGKGTEAFF TGTGCCAGCAGCTTAGGAAAGGGCACTGAAGCTTTCTTT
TRBJ2-3 TRBV6-2/TRBV6-3 - - CASSYGTVTDTQYF TGTGCCAGCAGTTACGGCACAGTCACAGATACGCAGTATTTT
TRBJ1-3 TRBV5-5 - - CASSPAAGDVNFSGNTIYF TGTGCCAGCAGCCCGGCGGCAGGGGATGTAAACTTCTCTGGAAACACCATATATTTT